The 27 T cell receptor beta chains given below trace back to one sample, sequenced in a study of technical replicates of blood from a handful of donors. Measured with immunoSEQ multiplex PCR; TCRdb has only the in-frame clones, and not every one. This sample has roughly 80,000 clones, with approximately 89% found just once. The specimen was T cells isolated from PBMCs. These receptors were obtained from a human donor in good health.

The CDR3 nucleotides are TGTGCCAGCAGTAAAGGACTAGCGGGAGTGCAAGATACGCAGTATTTT. Encoded protein: CASSKGLAGVQDTQYF. The rearrangement links TRBV27 to TRBJ2-3; TRBD2 matches 13 bases. V lost 5 bases and J lost 5; bases outside the gene matches: 7. CDR3 length: 16 residues. Germline V gene data show CDR1 as MNHEY and CDR2 as SMNVEV (reference sequence).

CDR3 region: CASSGFPGQGVSGELFF. CDR3 DNA sequence: TGTGCCAGCAGTGGGTTCCCGGGACAGGGAGTATCCGGGGAGCTGTTTTTT. The V call is TRBV25-1, the J call TRBJ2-2, with 9 nucleotides matching TRBD1. CDR1 is MGHDK, CDR2 SYGVNS, per germline. The CDR3 spans 17 residues. V shed 4 bases and J 6 bases; nucleotides not matched to a gene: 12.

The V gene is TRBV4-2, the J gene TRBJ2-7; 14 nucleotides align to TRBD2. Germline CDR1 is LGHNA and CDR2 is YNFKEQ. V was pared by 5 bases and J by 2 bases, with 8 bases of the junction left unmatched. CDR3 length equals 17 residues. The CDR3 protein is CASSSRTSGRSTYEQYF. As DNA, the CDR3 is TGTGCCAGCAGCTCACGGACTAGCGGGAGGTCAACCTACGAGCAGTACTTC.

The rearrangement links TRBV5-1 to TRBJ1-3; D not resolved. CDR3 length: 15 residues. Between the trimmed V and J ends, which lost 3 bases and 3 bases, there was a span of 13 bases. Looked up from germline, CDR1 is SGHRS and CDR2 is YFSETQ. CDR3 sequence: CASSSAAGYGNTIYF. The DNA of the CDR3 is TGCGCCAGCAGCTCCGCGGCGGGGTATGGAAACACCATATATTTT.

The rearrangement uses TRBV29-1 and TRBJ1-5, with 11 bases aligning to TRBD1. Trimming cost V 6 bases and J 1 base; bases outside gene matches: 2. CDR1 is SQVTM and CDR2 is ANQGSEA in the germline V gene. The CDR3 runs to 14 residues. The CDR3 nucleotides read TGCAGCGTGGGGACAGGGGGAAGCAATCAGCCCCAGCATTTT. Its protein product is CSVGTGGSNQPQHF.

The V and J genes are TRBV19 and TRBJ1-2; TRBD1 agrees at 8 bases. CDR1 is LNHDA, CDR2 SQIVND, per germline (reference sequence). V was clipped by 7 bases and J by 5 bases; unmatched bases: 9. The CDR3 totals 14 residues. CDR3 region: CASTGGAEHYGYTF. The CDR3, as DNA: TGTGCCAGTACAGGGGGCGCCGAGCATTATGGCTACACCTTC.

The genes are TRBV23-1 and TRBJ1-2, with 9 bases that match TRBD1. TRBV23-1 qualifies as an ORF whose function is uncertain. This CDR3 contains 15 residues. Unmatched junction bases numbered 5, after V lost 4 bases and J lost 2 bases. The CDR3 DNA is TGCGCCAGCAGTCGCCGGGACAGGGCCAACTATGGCTACACCTTC. Its protein product is CASSRRDRANYGYTF.

The V call is TRBV7-2, the J call TRBJ2-3, with D possibly matching TRBD2 (5 bases). The ends were cut back, 1 base at V and 0 bases at J, with 11 bases in the middle. This CDR3 comprises 16 residues. The V gene's germline CDR1 is SGHTA and CDR2 FQGNSA. The CDR3 sequence: CASSLVAGLSTDTQYF. The DNA for the CDR3 is TGTGCCAGCAGCTTAGTGGCGGGTCTGAGCACAGATACGCAGTATTTT.

The V and J genes are TRBV28 and TRBJ2-7; 9 bases line up with TRBD2. Germline CDR1 is MDHEN and CDR2 is SYDVKM. CDR3 size: 15 residues. J was trimmed by 2 bases and V by 3 bases; bases with no gene match: 5. The CDR3 is CASSFLREGPYEQYF. The CDR3 region has the DNA TGTGCCAGCAGTTTTCTGCGGGAGGGACCCTACGAGCAGTACTTC.

The chain uses TRBV7-2 and TRBJ2-7; 10 bases align to TRBD1. V lost 5 bases, J lost 1 base, and 2 bases stayed unmatched. This CDR3 spans 14 amino acids. From germline, CDR1 is SGHTA and CDR2 FQGNSA. The CDR3 reads CASSRQGASYEQYF. CDR3 nucleotide sequence: TGTGCCAGCAGCCGACAGGGGGCGTCCTACGAGCAGTACTTC.

This clone has only a few counts. The chain is built from TRBV19 and TRBJ2-2; TRBD1 matches 9 bases. CDR3 size: 17 residues. Germline lookup yields CDR1 LNHDA and CDR2 SQIVND (reference sequence). J was trimmed by 4 bases and V by 5 bases; bases with no gene match: 11. CDR3 coding DNA: TGTGCCAGTAGTCTCCGGGGACAGGGAGTATTCACCGGGGAGCTGTTTTTT. Translating it yields CASSLRGQGVFTGELFF.

The chain combines TRBV6-5 with TRBJ1-5, with no clear D. Trimming took 2 bases from V and 7 from J, leaving 12 bases between them. Germline-derived CDR1 and CDR2 are MNHEY and SVGAGI. The CDR3 loop spans 14 amino acids. The CDR3 coding sequence is TGTGCCAGCAGTTACGCCGGGGTTGGCCAGCCCCAGCATTTT. The encoded protein is CASSYAGVGQPQHF.

CDR3 DNA sequence: TGTGCCAGCAGTGAAGTGCTGACAGCCAGGCCCCAGCATTTT. Translating it yields CASSEVLTARPQHF. The V and J genes are TRBV2 and TRBJ1-5; weak D call: TRBD1 (5 bases). The CDR3 spans 14 residues. V shed 1 base and J shed 9 bases, with 13 bases lying between them. Germline lookup yields CDR1 SNHLY and CDR2 FYNNEI.

V and J are TRBV28 and TRBJ2-1, with 9 nucleotides matching TRBD1. The germline CDR1 and CDR2 sequences are MDHEN and SYDVKM. J lost 7 bases, V lost 2 bases, and 6 bases had no gene match. CDR3 length: 15 residues. Here the CDR3 reads CASSLLTGGVNEQFF. CDR3 in DNA: TGTGCCAGCAGTTTACTGACAGGGGGGGTTAATGAGCAGTTCTTC.

This chain links TRBV5-4 with TRBJ2-5; maybe TRBD1 (5 bases). V lost 6 bases and J 5 bases, leaving 14 bases between the germline ends. CDR1 SGHNT and CDR2 YYREEE come from the germline V gene (reference sequence). The CDR3 contains 13 residues. CDR3 bases: TGTGCCAGCACCATCAAGGGGTGGGAGACCCAGTACTTC. It yields the protein CASTIKGWETQYF.

The V gene is TRBV28, the J gene TRBJ2-4; tentatively, D is TRBD1 (6 bases). The CDR3 is made up of 16 amino acids. Trimming shortened V by 5 bases and J by 1 base, and 15 bases separated the two germline ends. CDR1 is MDHEN and CDR2 is SYDVKM in the germline V gene. CDR3 in amino acids: CASSPTGFAAKNIQYF. The CDR3 bases are TGTGCCAGCAGTCCTACAGGGTTCGCGGCCAAAAACATTCAGTACTTC.

The V call is TRBV5-1, the J call TRBJ2-4; perhaps TRBD2 as D (6 bases). The CDR3 sequence is 14 residues long. The germline CDR1 and CDR2 sequences are SGHRS and YFSETQ. The germline V and J ends were trimmed by 1 base and 7 bases, with 12 bases remaining between them. In nucleotides, the CDR3 is TGCGCCAGCAGCTTGTCGCTAGCGAGTAACATTCAGTACTTC. Translated: CASSLSLASNIQYF.

This chain links TRBV6-1 with TRBJ2-7; D uncertain. Germline CDR1 and CDR2: MNHNS and SASEGT. Trimming cost V 5 bases and J 3 bases, with 8 bases left between them. The CDR3 covers 12 residues. The CDR3: CASSLENYEQYF. The CDR3 bases are TGTGCCAGCAGTCTAGAGAACTACGAGCAGTACTTC.

This rearrangement joins TRBV6-1 to TRBJ2-3; 13 bases agree with TRBD2. Germline CDR1 reads MNHNS; CDR2 reads SASEGT. This CDR3 is 18 amino acids long. Germline trimming cut 1 base from V and 0 bases from J; bases unmatched to any gene: 4. The CDR3 here is CASSEGPGLAGSTDTQYF. The CDR3 DNA reads TGTGCCAGCAGTGAAGGACCGGGACTAGCGGGAAGCACAGATACGCAGTATTTT.

The chain carries TRBV30 and TRBJ2-7; 11 bases agree with TRBD2. The V gene's germline CDR1 is GTSNPN and CDR2 SVGIG (reference sequence). This CDR3 spans 14 amino acids. With 5 bases clipped from V and 5 bases from J, the junction kept 8 bases outside the gene matches. For the CDR3, the DNA is TGTGCCTGGGCCCCTAGCGGGAGGATGAACGAGCAGTACTTC. It codes for CAWAPSGRMNEQYF.

The chain couples TRBV5-1 to TRBJ2-3; 11 nucleotides align to TRBD1. From germline, CDR1 is SGHRS and CDR2 YFSETQ. Trimming cost V 3 bases and J 4 bases; bases outside gene matches: 7. The CDR3 length is 16 residues. As DNA, the CDR3 is TGCGCCAGCAGCTCTCGGGACAGGGGGGGCGCAGATACGCAGTATTTT. Amino acid sequence: CASSSRDRGGADTQYF.

This chain joins TRBV20-1 and TRBJ1-4; tentatively, D is TRBD1 (6 bases). Trimming took off 5 bases at V and 6 bases at J, with 7 bases between the two ends. The CDR3 is 11 residues long. CDR1 and CDR2 from the germline V gene are DFQATT and SNEGSKA (reference sequence). The CDR3 loop reads CSAYRDEKLFF. As DNA, the CDR3 is TGCAGTGCTTACAGGGATGAAAAACTGTTTTTT.

This chain links TRBV6-6 with TRBJ2-5; 9 bases align to TRBD2. CDR1 MNHNY and CDR2 SVGAGI come from the germline V gene (reference sequence). V shed 6 bases and J 2 bases; nucleotides not matched to a gene: 4. This CDR3 is 14 amino acids long. CDR3 residues: CASSLAGSQETQYF. The CDR3 nucleotides are TGTGCCAGCAGCCTAGCGGGAAGTCAAGAGACCCAGTACTTC.

J is TRBJ1-1 and V is TRBV28, with D hard to call. Germline-derived CDR1 and CDR2 are MDHEN and SYDVKM. With 6 bases removed from V and 1 base from J, the gap between germline ends came to 12 bases. The CDR3 covers 14 residues. Written as DNA, the CDR3 is TGTGCCAGCAGCTACATCCGGGAGAACACTGAAGCTTTCTTT. As protein: CASSYIRENTEAFF.

This chain links TRBV7-2 with TRBJ2-2; D unclear. This CDR3 contains 15 residues. The germline V gene encodes CDR1 SGHTA and CDR2 FQGNSA. Trimming shortened V by 5 bases and J by 1 base, and 11 bases separated the two germline ends. CDR3 nucleotides: TGTGCCAGCAGCCCCATGGCGGAGAACACCGGGGAGCTGTTTTTT. Its protein product is CASSPMAENTGELFF.

This chain uses TRBV7-9 with TRBJ2-5, with D hard to call. The germline V gene encodes CDR1 SEHNR and CDR2 FQNEAQ (reference sequence). This CDR3 region has 15 residues. V lost 6 bases, J lost 0 bases, and 14 bases lay in between. The CDR3 DNA follows: TGTGCCAGCAGTGAGGCAGACCGGTACCAAGAGACCCAGTACTTC. This encodes CASSEADRYQETQYF.

This chain connects TRBV12-5 to TRBJ1-5; possible D gene TRBD1, 5 bases. The germline V and J ends were trimmed by 5 bases and 4 bases, with 18 bases remaining between them. CDR3 length: 16 residues. Germline V lookup: CDR1 LGHNT, CDR2 FRNRAP. CDR3 region: CASGGATGERNQPQHF. CDR3 DNA: TGTGCTAGTGGTGGGGCCACAGGCGAGAGAAATCAGCCCCAGCATTTT.